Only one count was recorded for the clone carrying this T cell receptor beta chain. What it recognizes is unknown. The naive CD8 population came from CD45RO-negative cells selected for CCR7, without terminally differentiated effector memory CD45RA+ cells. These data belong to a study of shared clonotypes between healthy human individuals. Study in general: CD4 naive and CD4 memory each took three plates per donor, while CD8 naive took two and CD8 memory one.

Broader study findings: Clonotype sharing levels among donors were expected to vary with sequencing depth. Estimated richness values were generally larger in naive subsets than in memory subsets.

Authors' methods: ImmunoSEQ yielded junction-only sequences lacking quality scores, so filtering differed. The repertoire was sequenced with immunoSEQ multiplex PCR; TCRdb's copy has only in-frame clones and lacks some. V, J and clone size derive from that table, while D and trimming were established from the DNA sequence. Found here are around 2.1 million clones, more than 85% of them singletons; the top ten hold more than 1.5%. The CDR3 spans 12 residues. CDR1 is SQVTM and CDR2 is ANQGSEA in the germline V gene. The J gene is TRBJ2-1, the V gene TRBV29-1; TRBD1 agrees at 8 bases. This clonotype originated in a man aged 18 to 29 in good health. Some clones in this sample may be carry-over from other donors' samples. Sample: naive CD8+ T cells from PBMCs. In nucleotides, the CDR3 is TGCAGTATGGGACAGGAATACAATGAGCAGTTCTTC. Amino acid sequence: CSMGQEYNEQFF.